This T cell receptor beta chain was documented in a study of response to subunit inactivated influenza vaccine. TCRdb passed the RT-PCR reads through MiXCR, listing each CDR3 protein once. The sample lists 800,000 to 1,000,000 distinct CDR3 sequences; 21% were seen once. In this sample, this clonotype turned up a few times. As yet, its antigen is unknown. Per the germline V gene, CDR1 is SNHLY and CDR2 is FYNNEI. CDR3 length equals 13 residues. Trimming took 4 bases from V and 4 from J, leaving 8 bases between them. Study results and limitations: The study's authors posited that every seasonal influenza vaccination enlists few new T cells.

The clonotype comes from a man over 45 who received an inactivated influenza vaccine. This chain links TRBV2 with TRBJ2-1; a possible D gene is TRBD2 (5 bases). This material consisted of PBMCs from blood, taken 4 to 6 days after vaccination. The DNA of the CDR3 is TGTGCCAGCAGTGTGCGGACTTACAATGAGCAGTTCTTC. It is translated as CASSVRTYNEQFF.